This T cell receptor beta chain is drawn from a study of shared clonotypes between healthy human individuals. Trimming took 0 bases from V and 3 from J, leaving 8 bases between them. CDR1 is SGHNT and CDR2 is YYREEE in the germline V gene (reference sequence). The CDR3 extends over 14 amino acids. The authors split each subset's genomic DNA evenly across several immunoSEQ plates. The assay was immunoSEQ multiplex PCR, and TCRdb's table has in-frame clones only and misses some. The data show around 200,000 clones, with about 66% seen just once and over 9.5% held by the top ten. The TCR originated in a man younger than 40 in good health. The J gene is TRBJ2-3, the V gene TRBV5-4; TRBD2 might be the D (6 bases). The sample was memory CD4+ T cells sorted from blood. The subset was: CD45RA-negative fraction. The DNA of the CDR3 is TGTGCCAGCAGCTTGGGACTAGGGACAGATACGCAGTATTTT. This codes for CASSLGLGTDTQYF.